Below, one T cell receptor beta chain is given with its context. Antigen unknown. TCRdb redid the calling of the reads with MiXCR, one entry per CDR3 protein. The sample records around 240,000 distinct CDR3 sequences, 22% being singletons. This specimen comes from a study of T cell repertoires in cytomegalovirus infection. Study as a whole: CMV infection together with matching HLA type was indicated by public TCR beta signatures. Study results and limitations: Using cumulative public TCR beta family frequency, the authors identified those who carried CMV together with the relevant HLA.

Looked up from germline, CDR1 is ENHRY and CDR2 is SYGVKD. The V end lost 5 bases, the J end lost 4 bases, and 11 bases lay between the germline ends. The CDR3 contains 13 residues. The TCR sequence derives from a human donor in good health (CMV status not recorded). Some clones in this sample may be carry-over from other donors' samples. This chain connects TRBV10-3 to TRBJ1-1; the D gene is possibly TRBD1 (5 bases). The sample comprised CD8+ T cells from PBMCs. CDR3 nucleotides: TGTGCCATCAGTCCAGAAGGGGCCACTGAAGCTTTCTTT. It translates to CAISPEGATEAFF.